One sample yielded the 3 T cell receptor beta chains listed below, sequenced in a study of blood T cell repertoires in COVID-19. Sequencing used immunoSEQ multiplex PCR; TCRdb keeps in-frame clones, though not all of them. The data show more than 200,000 clones, with 88% seen just once and roughly 1.4% held by the top ten. Sequencing was done on a sample of peripheral blood. These receptors came from a man older than 75 with acute or convalescent COVID-19.

This chain joins TRBV5-1 and TRBJ2-2, with 7 bases identical to TRBD1. The germline V gene has CDR1 SGHRS and CDR2 YFSETQ. The CDR3 has 17 amino acids. V was clipped by 1 base and J by 4 bases; unmatched bases: 10. CDR3 nucleotides: TGCGCCAGCAGCTTGACAGGGGCTACCCGAGGCACCGGGGAGCTGTTTTTT. This codes for CASSLTGATRGTGELFF.

This rearrangement joins TRBV4-1 to TRBJ2-7, with a possible D match to TRBD2 (6 bases). V dropped 1 base and J dropped 9 bases, with 22 bases sitting between them. This CDR3 has 16 amino acids. Germline V gene sequence: CDR1 MGHRA, CDR2 YSYEKL. CDR3 coding DNA: TGCGCCAGCAGCCAAGGGCGAAGGGGCTGGGACTCTGCGCAGTACTTC. Encoded protein: CASSQGRRGWDSAQYF.

The chain recombines TRBV6-5 with TRBJ2-5, with a weak D call TRBD1 (6 bases). The germline V gene encodes CDR1 MNHEY and CDR2 SVGAGI. The CDR3 consists of 13 residues. With 7 bases removed from V and 4 bases from J, the gap between germline ends came to 13 bases. This chain's CDR3 is CASTSWGRETQYF. The CDR3 DNA is TGTGCCAGCACTTCCTGGGGGCGAGAGACCCAGTACTTC.